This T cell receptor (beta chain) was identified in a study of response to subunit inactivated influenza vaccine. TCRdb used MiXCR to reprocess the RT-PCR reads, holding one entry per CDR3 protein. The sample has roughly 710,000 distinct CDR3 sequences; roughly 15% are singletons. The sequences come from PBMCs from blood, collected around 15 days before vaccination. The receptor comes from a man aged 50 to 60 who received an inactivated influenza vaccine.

In DNA form, the CDR3 reads TGCAGTGCCTCACTGACAGGGCAGAACACTGAAGCTTTCTTT. This encodes CSASLTGQNTEAFF. V and J are TRBV20-1 and TRBJ1-1; 7 bases align to TRBD1. Germline lookup yields CDR1 DFQATT and CDR2 SNEGSKA (reference sequence). With 6 bases clipped from V and 1 base from J, the junction kept 8 bases outside the gene matches. This CDR3 region has 14 residues.